This TCR beta chain was obtained from a study of T cell repertoires in cytomegalovirus infection (dated by TCRdb to between 2018 and 2021). Describing the broader study: Peptide stimulations targeted recently identified HLA-C-restricted CMV epitopes, whose presentation resists viral immunomodulation, together with well-studied HLA-B-restricted epitopes. Donor HLA type was relevant to the analysis, as public TCR beta signatures indicated carriage of CMV infection together with the matching HLA type. Broad study findings and their caveats: In both this cohort and an independent roughly 330-donor cohort, the cumulative frequency of public TCR beta family members distinguished carriers of CMV infection plus the relevant HLA type. In the ex vivo response, HLA-C-restricted CMV-specific TCR beta clonotypes were dominant, and in two of eight donors the single most frequent clonotype came from this HLA-C-restricted group.

V and J are truncated by 1 base and 2 bases respectively, leaving an intervening sequence of 9 bases. The CDR3 numbers 14 residues from cysteine through phenylalanine. Just CDR3 DNA is preserved here, 42 bases in frame from base 1. The germline V gene sets CDR1 to SGHTA and CDR2 to FQGNSA. In the paper's terms, the treatment or condition label means: in vitro stimulation with specific CMV peptide epitopes to enrich CMV-specific T cells. This clonotype was picked up a small number of times. No antigen is known for it. Per-base qualities were not stored, and no clone one base away is much larger. Sequencing was carried out with an Illumina HiSeq 1500. The public reads were reprocessed in TCRdb via fastp at Q25 and MiXCR, keeping in-frame beta chains. CDR3 protein duplicates are merged, each entry listing the most common genes and DNA. This sample holds about 740,000 distinct CDR3 sequences; 30% to 35% were observed only once. About 20% of the sample lies in the top ten.

The chain joins TRBV7-2 to TRBJ2-7; the D gene is unclear. Sequenced material: cultured PBMCs, taken from culture after CMV antigen stimulation. This TCR came from a human donor in good health (CMV status not recorded). Some clones in this sample may be carry-over from other donors' samples. In nucleotides, the sequence is TGTGCCAGCAGCTTAGGTCTTCTGCCCTACGAGCAGTACTTC. Its protein reads: CASSLGLLPYEQYF. Reference TRBV7-2 and TRBJ2-7 proteins supply the regions before and after the CDR3; the full variable domain is: GAGVSQSPSNKVTEKGKDVELRCDPISGHTALYWYRQSLGQGLEFLIYFQGNSAPDKSGLPSDRFSAERTGGSVSTLTIQRTQQEDSAVYLCASSLGLLPYEQYFGPGTRLTVT.